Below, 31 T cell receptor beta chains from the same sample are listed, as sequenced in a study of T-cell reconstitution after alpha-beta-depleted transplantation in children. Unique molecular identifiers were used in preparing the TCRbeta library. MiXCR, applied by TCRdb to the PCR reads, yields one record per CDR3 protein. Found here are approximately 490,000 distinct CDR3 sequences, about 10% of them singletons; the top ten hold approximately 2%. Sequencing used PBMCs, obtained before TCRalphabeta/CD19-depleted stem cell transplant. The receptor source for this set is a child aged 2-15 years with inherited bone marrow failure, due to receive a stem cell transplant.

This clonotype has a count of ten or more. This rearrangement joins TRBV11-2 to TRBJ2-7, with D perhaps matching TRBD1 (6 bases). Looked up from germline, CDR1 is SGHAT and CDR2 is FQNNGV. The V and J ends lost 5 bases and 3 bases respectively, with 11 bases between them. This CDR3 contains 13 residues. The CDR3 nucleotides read TGTGCCAGCAGCCTCGGGACAAACTACGAGCAGTACTTC. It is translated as CASSLGTNYEQYF.

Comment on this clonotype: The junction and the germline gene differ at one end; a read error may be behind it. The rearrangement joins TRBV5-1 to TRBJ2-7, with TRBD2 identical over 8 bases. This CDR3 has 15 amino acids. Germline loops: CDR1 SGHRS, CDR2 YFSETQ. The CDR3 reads CASSSTGGGSDEQYF. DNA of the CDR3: TGCGCCAGCAGCTCGACGGGGGGGGGCTCCGACGAGCAGTACTTC.

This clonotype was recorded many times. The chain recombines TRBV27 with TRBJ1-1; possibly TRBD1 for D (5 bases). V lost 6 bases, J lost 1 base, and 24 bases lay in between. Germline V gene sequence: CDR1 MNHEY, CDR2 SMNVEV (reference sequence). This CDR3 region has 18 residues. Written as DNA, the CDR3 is TGTGCCAGCAGACGCATCTTGGGCAGGCGGGGGTGGAACACTGAAGCTTTCTTT. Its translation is CASRRILGRRGWNTEAFF.

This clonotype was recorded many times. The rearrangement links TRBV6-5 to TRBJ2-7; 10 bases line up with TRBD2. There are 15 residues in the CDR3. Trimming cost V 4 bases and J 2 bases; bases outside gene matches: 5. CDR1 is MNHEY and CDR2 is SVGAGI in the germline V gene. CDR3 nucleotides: TGTGCCAGCAGTTTACTAGCGGGACTCCCCTACGAGCAGTACTTC. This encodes CASSLLAGLPYEQYF.

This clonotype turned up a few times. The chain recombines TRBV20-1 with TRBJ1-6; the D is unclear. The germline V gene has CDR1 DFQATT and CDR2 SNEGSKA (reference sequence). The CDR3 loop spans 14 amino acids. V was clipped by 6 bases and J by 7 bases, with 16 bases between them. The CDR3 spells CSAHTALRNSPLHF. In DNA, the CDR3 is TGCAGTGCCCACACAGCACTGAGGAATTCACCCCTCCACTTT.

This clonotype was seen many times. The CDR3 nucleotides read TGTGCCACTTTGGACAGGGGTCCCTACGAGCAGTACTTC. Translating it yields CATLDRGPYEQYF. The V gene is TRBV6-1, the J gene TRBJ2-7, with 9 positions matching TRBD1. The CDR3 sequence is 13 residues long. J was trimmed by 2 bases and V by 10 bases; bases with no gene match: 6. Germline V gene sequence: CDR1 MNHNS, CDR2 SASEGT.

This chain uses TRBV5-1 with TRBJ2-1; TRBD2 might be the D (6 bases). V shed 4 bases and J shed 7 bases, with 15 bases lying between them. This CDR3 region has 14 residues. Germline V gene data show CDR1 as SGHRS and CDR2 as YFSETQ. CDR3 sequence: CASSGTLGGNEQFF. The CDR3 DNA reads TGCGCCAGCAGCGGAACACTAGGAGGGAATGAGCAGTTCTTC.

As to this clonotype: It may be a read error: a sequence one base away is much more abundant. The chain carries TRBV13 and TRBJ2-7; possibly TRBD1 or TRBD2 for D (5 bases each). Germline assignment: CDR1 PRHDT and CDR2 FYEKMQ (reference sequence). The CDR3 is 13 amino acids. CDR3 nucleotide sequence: TGTGCCAGCAGTTACGGTGGGTTGGGGGAGCCGTACTTC. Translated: CASSYGGLGEPYF.

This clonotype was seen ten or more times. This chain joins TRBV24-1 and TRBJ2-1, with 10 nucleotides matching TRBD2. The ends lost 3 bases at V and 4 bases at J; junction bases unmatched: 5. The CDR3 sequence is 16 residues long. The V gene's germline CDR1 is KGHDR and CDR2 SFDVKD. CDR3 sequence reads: CATSDDRLAGYNEQFF. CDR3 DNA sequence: TGTGCCACCAGTGATGACCGACTAGCGGGTTACAATGAGCAGTTCTTC.

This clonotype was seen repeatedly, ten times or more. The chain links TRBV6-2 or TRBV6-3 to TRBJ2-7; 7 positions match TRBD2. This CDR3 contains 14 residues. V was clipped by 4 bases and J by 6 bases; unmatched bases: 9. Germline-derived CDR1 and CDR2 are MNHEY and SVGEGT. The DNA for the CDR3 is TGTGCCAGCAGTTCCGGCGGGAGTCCCAGCGAGCAGTACTTC. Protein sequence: CASSSGGSPSEQYF.

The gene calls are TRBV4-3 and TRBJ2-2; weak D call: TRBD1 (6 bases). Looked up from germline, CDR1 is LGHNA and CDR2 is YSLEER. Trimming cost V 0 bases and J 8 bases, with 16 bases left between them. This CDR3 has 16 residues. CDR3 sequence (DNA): TGCGCCAGCAGCCAAGATTGGGGGCTCTGGGGAGGGGAGCTGTTTTTT. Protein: CASSQDWGLWGGELFF.

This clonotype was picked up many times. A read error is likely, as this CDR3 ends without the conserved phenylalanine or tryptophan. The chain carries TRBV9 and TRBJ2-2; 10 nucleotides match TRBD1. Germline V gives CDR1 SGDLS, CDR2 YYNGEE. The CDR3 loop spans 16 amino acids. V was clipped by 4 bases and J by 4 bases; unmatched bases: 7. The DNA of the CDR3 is TGTGCCAGCAGCCCTGACAGGGGGCTTATCACCGGGGAGCTGTTTCTT. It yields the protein CASSPDRGLITGELFL.

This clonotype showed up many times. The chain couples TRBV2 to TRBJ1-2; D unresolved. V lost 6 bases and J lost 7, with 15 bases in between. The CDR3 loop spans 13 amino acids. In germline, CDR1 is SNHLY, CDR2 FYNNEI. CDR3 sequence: CASSLTELGGYTF. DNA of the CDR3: TGTGCCAGCAGCCTCACGGAGTTGGGTGGCTACACCTTC.

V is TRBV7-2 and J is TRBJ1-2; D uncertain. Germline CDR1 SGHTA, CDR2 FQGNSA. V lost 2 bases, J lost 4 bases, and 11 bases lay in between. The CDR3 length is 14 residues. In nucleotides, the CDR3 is TGTGCCAGCAGCTTAATCCGTCGCGGCTATGGCTACACCTTC. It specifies CASSLIRRGYGYTF.

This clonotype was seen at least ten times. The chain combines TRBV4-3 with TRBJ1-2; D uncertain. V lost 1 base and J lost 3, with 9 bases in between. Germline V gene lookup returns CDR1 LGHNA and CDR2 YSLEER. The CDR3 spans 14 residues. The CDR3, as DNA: TGCGCCAGCAGCCAAGGGAGGACGGACTATGGCTACACCTTC. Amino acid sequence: CASSQGRTDYGYTF.

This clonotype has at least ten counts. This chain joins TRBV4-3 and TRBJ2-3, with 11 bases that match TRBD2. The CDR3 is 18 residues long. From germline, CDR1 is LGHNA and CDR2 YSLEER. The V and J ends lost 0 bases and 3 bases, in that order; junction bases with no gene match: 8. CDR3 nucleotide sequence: TGCGCCAGCAGCCAAGATAGCGGGAGGGCCGGGTGGACAGATACGCAGTATTTT. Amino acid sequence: CASSQDSGRAGWTDTQYF.

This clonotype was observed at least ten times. As DNA, the CDR3 is TGTGCCAGTAGTATTCTCCAGGGGGGGTTCTTC. This codes for CASSILQGGFF. V gene TRBV19 combines with J gene TRBJ2-1; D is perhaps TRBD1 (7 bases). Germline CDR1 and CDR2: LNHDA and SQIVND (reference sequence). Deletions cut 3 bases from V and 15 bases from J, with 12 bases between. The CDR3 sequence is 11 residues long.

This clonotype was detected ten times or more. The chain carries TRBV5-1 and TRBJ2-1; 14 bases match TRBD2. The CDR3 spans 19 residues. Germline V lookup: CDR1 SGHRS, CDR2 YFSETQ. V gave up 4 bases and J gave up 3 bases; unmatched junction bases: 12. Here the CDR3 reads CASSPVPGLAGVGYNEQFF. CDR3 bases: TGCGCCAGCAGCCCTGTTCCGGGACTAGCGGGAGTTGGCTACAATGAGCAGTTCTTC.

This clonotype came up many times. CDR3 DNA sequence: TGTGCCAGCAGCTTAGAGTTGGGCGAGCAGTACTTC. Amino acids: CASSLELGEQYF. The chain couples TRBV13 to TRBJ2-7; no clear D. There are 12 residues in the CDR3. V lost 1 base and J 6 bases, leaving 7 bases between the germline ends. Germline values: CDR1 PRHDT, CDR2 FYEKMQ (reference sequence).

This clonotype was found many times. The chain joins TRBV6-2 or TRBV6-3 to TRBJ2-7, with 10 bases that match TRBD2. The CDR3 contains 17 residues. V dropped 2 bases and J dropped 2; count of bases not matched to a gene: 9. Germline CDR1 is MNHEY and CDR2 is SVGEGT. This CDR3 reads CASSYPRLAGLAYEQYF. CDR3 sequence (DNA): TGTGCCAGCAGTTACCCAAGACTAGCGGGCCTTGCCTACGAGCAGTACTTC.

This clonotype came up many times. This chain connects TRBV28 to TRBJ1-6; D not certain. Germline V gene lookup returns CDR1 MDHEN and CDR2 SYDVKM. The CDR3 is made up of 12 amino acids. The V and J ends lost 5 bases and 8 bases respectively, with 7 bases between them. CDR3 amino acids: CASSLVDSPLHF. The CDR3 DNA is TGTGCCAGCAGTCTTGTCGATTCACCCCTCCACTTT.

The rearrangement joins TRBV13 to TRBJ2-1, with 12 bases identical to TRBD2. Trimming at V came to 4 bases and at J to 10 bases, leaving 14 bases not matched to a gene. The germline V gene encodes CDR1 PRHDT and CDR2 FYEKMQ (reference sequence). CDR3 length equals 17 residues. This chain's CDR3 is CASSSSGGLAGLGEQFF. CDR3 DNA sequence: TGTGCCAGCAGCTCCTCGGGTGGACTAGCGGGGCTCGGGGAGCAGTTCTTC.

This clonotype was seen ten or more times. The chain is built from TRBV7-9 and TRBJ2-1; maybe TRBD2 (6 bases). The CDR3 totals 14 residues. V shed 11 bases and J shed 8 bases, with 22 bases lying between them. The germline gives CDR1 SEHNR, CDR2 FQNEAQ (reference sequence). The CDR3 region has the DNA TGTGCCGGAGGCCGGGGTGGAGGGAGCGATGAGCAGTTCTTC. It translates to CAGGRGGGSDEQFF.

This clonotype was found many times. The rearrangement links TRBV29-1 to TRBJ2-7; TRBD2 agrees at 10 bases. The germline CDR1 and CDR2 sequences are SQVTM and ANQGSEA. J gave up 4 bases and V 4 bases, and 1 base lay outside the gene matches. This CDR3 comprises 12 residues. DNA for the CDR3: TGCAGCGTTGCTAGCGGGGGATACGAGCAGTACTTC. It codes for CSVASGGYEQYF.

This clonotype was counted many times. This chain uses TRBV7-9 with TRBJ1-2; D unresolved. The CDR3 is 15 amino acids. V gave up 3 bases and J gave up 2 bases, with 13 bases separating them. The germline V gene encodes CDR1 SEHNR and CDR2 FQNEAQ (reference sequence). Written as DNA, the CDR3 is TGTGCCAGCAGCTTGGGGTGGGCTTCGAACTATGGCTACACCTTC. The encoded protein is CASSLGWASNYGYTF. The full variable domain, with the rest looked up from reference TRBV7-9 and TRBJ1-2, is DTGVSQNPRHKITKRGQNVTFRCDPISEHNRLYWYRQTLGQGPEFLTYFQNEAQLEKSRLLSDRFSAERPKGSFSTLEIQRTEQGDSAMYLCASSLGWASNYGYTFGSGTRLTVV.

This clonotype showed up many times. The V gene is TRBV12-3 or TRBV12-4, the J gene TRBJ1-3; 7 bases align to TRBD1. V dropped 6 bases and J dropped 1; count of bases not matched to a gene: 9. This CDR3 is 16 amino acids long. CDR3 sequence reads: CASRLPGGLSGNTIYF. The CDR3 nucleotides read TGTGCCAGCAGATTGCCAGGGGGTCTATCTGGAAACACCATATATTTT.

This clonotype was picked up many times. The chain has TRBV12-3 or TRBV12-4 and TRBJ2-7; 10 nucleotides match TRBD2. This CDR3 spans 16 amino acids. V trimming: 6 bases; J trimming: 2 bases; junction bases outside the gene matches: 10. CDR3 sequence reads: CASSRPSSGGTYEQYF. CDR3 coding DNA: TGTGCCAGCAGCCGACCTTCTAGCGGGGGCACCTACGAGCAGTACTTC.

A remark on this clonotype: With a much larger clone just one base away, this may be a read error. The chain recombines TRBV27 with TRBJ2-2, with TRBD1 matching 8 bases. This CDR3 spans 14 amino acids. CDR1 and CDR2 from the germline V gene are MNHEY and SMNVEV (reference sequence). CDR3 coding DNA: TGTGCCAGCAGTTTCACAGGGGGGAACGGGGAGCGGTTTTTT. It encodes CASSFTGGNGERFF.

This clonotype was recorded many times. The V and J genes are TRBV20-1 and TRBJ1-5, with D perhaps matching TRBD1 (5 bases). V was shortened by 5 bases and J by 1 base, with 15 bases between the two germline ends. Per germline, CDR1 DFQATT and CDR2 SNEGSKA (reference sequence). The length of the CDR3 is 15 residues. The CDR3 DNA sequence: TGCAGTGCTCGCTGGGGGGACCCAAGCAATCAGCCCCAGCATTTT. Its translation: CSARWGDPSNQPQHF.

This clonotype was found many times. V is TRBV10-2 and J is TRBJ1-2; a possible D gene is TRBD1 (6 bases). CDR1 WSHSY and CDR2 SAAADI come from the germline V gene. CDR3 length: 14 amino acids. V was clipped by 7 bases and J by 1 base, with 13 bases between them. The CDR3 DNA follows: TGCGCCAGCACGTGGACAGTCCTTAACTATGGCTACACCTTC. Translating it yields CASTWTVLNYGYTF.

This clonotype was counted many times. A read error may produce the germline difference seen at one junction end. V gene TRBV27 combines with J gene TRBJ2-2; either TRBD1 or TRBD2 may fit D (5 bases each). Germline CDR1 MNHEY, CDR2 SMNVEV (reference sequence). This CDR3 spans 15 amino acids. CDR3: CASSLQGTNTGELLF. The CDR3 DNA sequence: TGTGCCAGCAGTTTACAGGGCACGAACACCGGGGAGCTGCTTTTT.